This T cell receptor (beta chain) was captured by sequencing in a study of blood T cell repertoires in COVID-19 (dated by TCRdb to about 2020). Regarding the research as a whole: Collaborator samples came from the United States, Italy and Spain and covered acute and convalescent phases of COVID-19. The prospective study material was composed of cDNA or gDNA derived from T cells, B-cell-depleted T cells, or PBMCs. The dataset comprised deeply sampled blood TCRbeta repertoires from subjects exposed to, actively infected with, or recovered from COVID-19. The repertoires were released in a freely available public database intended as a resource for research on the immune response to SARS-CoV-2. The samples were drawn from the first 160 participants of the ongoing ImmuneRACE study and from more than 1,000 subjects provided by 6 global collaborators. Nearly every sample came with metadata listing a de-identified subject ID, COVID-19 status, age in years and sex. Where HLA class I and class II types were available, the types were taken from metadata supplied by the sample provider, not from assay-based typing.

TCRbeta CDR3 regions were amplified from genomic DNA using the immunoSEQ Assay, a bias-controlled multiplex PCR. Per the original workflow: Within the assay, amplification of reference gene primers was used to estimate how many nucleated cells each sample contained. To quantify the absolute abundance of each unique TCRbeta CDR3 rearrangement, sequence reads were collapsed and filtered. Productive Simpson clonality was computed per sample as the square root of Simpson's diversity index over productive rearrangements. Entries here come from immuneACCESS through TCRdb and include only in-frame sequences with V and J called. Some clones fail to appear in such tables; in the studies checked, an unresolved V gene covers under half of the shortfall, and the cause of the remainder is unknown. V and J calls and clone size are copied from that table; D and trimming were computed from the DNA. The sample table lists almost 200,000 clones, approximately 80% of them with a count of one. The top ten hold around 0.93% of the sample.

One collaborating source in Seattle enrolled patients while the patients were actively infected and followed the patients over time throughout the course of disease. The collaborating institutions used their own protocols to collect whole blood in K2EDTA tubes. For TCRbeta analysis, collaborator samples were shipped as frozen whole blood, as isolated PBMCs, or as DNA extracted from either sample type. As concerns this clone: Its antigen is unknown. Per-base quality was not reported, and no clone a single base away is much larger than it.

CDR1 is given as SNHLY and CDR2 as FYNNEI, both from the germline V gene. V lost 0 bases and J lost 6 bases; the stretch between them is 14 bases long. The CDR3 sequence holds 15 residues, the cysteine and phenylalanine included. Kept here is only the CDR3 DNA, which spans 45 bases and is read in frame from base 1. What the study reported, not specific to this receptor: How much clinical and demographic metadata was included differed by source and by participant, and the metadata was provided uncurated.

The sequenced sample consisted of peripheral blood. The clonotype was recovered from a man aged 55 to 70 with COVID-19, enrolled during active disease. This sequence uses TRBV2 and TRBJ2-5; the D region possibly corresponds to TRBD2 (5 bases align). The DNA reads as follows: TGTGCCAGCAGTGAAGCGCCCGGCAGAGGGAAGACCCAGTACTTC. This sequence encodes CASSEAPGRGKTQYF.